This T cell receptor (beta chain) was captured by sequencing in a study of blood T cell repertoires in COVID-19. Study-level background: Samples taken during acute and convalescent COVID-19 were collected in the United States, Italy and Spain.

CDR1 is MDHEN and CDR2 is SYDVKM in the germline V gene. Trimming took off 9 bases at V and 2 bases at J, with 11 bases between the two ends. This CDR3 comprises 12 residues. Authors' data handling: Reference gene primer amplification gave estimated nucleated cell counts. TCRdb's table, derived via immunoSEQ multiplex PCR, lists solely in-frame clones and lacks some. D and trimming were read from the DNA, whereas the V and J calls and clone size are those reported in that table. The sample has 150,000 to 200,000 clones; 70% to 90% are singletons. The J gene is TRBJ2-7, the V gene TRBV28; D remains unclear. This TCR came from a man in his sixties with acute or convalescent COVID-19. The sequenced material came from peripheral blood. The CDR3 coding sequence is TGTGCCAGTCTCCGGGTACCCTACGAGCAGTACTTC. Encoded protein: CASLRVPYEQYF.